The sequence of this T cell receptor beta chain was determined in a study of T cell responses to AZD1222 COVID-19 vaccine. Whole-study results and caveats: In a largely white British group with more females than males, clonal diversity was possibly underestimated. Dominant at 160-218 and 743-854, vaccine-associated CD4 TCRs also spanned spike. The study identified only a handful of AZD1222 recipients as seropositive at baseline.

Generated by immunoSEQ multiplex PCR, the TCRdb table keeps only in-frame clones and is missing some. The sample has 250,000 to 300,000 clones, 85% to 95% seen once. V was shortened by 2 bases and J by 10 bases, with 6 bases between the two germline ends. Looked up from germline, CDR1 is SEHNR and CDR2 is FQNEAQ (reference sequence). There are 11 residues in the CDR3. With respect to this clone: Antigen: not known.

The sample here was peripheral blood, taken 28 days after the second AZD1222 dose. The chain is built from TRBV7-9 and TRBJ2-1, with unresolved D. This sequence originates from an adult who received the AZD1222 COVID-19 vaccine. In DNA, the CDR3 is TGTGCCAGCAGCTTAAGCTTGGAGCAGTTCTTC. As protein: CASSLSLEQFF.